These 11 T cell receptor beta chains came from one sample sequenced in a study of blood T cell repertoires in COVID-19. Sequencing was performed with immunoSEQ multiplex PCR; in TCRdb, only in-frame clones are kept and a portion is missing. Counted here are more than 110,000 clones, 88% occurring once; the ten biggest clones make up 10%. Sequencing used peripheral blood. These receptors originate from a man aged 50 to 59 with active or convalescent COVID-19.

This chain uses TRBV7-9 with TRBJ2-1; TRBD2 matches at 11 bases. V shed 2 bases, J shed 8 bases, and the junction held 2 bases outside the gene matches. This CDR3 spans 14 amino acids. Germline V gene sequence: CDR1 SEHNR, CDR2 FQNEAQ (reference sequence). Here the CDR3 reads CASSLTSGSYEQFF. CDR3 nucleotide sequence: TGTGCCAGCAGCTTAACTAGCGGGAGCTATGAGCAGTTCTTC.

The rearrangement joins TRBV19 to TRBJ1-5; D may be TRBD1 (5 bases). CDR1 LNHDA and CDR2 SQIVND come from the germline V gene (reference sequence). The V end lost 3 bases, the J end lost 0 bases, and 15 bases lay between the germline ends. The CDR3 is 17 residues long. This CDR3 reads CASSILRGTYSNQPQHF. CDR3 sequence (DNA): TGTGCCAGTAGTATTCTAAGGGGTACCTATAGCAATCAGCCCCAGCATTTT.

This chain uses TRBV18 with TRBJ2-5; TRBD1 aligns across 7 bases. This CDR3 has 17 amino acids. Losses at the gene ends were 3 bases for V and 5 bases for J; bases not matched to a gene: 15. Germline-derived CDR1 and CDR2 are KGHSH and LQKENI. CDR3 region: CASSPFTFDRVSETQYF. Written as DNA, the CDR3 is TGTGCCAGCTCACCCTTCACCTTTGACAGGGTTAGCGAGACCCAGTACTTC.

The chain couples TRBV9 to TRBJ2-7; D perhaps matches TRBD1 (6 bases). CDR3 length: 15 residues. V was shortened by 4 bases and J by 6 bases, with 20 bases between the two germline ends. Germline CDR1 SGDLS, CDR2 YYNGEE. For the CDR3, the DNA is TGTGCCAGCAGCCCCCGGGACACAACTACACCCGAGCAGTACTTC. Its protein is CASSPRDTTTPEQYF. Drawing the rest from reference TRBV9 and TRBJ2-7, the complete variable domain is DSGVTQTPKHLITATGQRVTLRCSPRSGDLSVYWYQQSLDQGLQFLIQYYNGEERAKGNILERFSAQQFPDLHSELNLSSLELGDSALYFCASSPRDTTTPEQYFGPGTRLTVT.

The rearrangement links TRBV3-1 (or the pseudogene TRBV3-2) to TRBJ2-7, with 7 bases matching TRBD2. This CDR3 has 16 residues. Looked up from germline, CDR1 is LGHDT and CDR2 is YNNKEL (reference sequence). Unmatched junction bases numbered 18, after V lost 4 bases and J lost 9 bases. In DNA form, the CDR3 reads TGTGCCAGCAGCCCAAGGGTCAGGGCTAGCGGCTCGGGGCAGTACTTC. Translation gives CASSPRVRASGSGQYF.

This chain joins TRBV29-1 and TRBJ1-1; 7 bases match TRBD1. In germline, CDR1 is SQVTM, CDR2 ANQGSEA. Trimming cost V 7 bases and J 4 bases; bases outside gene matches: 3. This CDR3 region has 11 residues. The CDR3: CSARGATEAFF. CDR3 coding DNA: TGCAGCGCCAGGGGGGCCACTGAAGCTTTCTTT.

This chain links TRBV10-1 with TRBJ1-5; TRBD1 matches at 7 bases. Germline V CDR1 and CDR2: WNHNN, SYGVQD (reference sequence). The CDR3 totals 14 residues. V was pared by 3 bases and J by 3 bases, with 2 bases of the junction left unmatched. CDR3 bases: TGCGCCAGCAGTGATGGGACAGTCAATCAGCCCCAGCATTTT. This sequence encodes CASSDGTVNQPQHF.

The CDR3: CASSYTTGGDGYTF. In DNA, the CDR3 is TGTGCCAGCAGTTACACCACAGGGGGAGACGGCTACACCTTC. The chain links TRBV6-5 to TRBJ1-2, with 8 positions matching TRBD1. This CDR3 comprises 14 residues. V was pared by 2 bases and J by 8 bases, with 7 bases of the junction left unmatched. Germline lookup yields CDR1 MNHEY and CDR2 SVGAGI.

The chain employs TRBV7-9 and TRBJ2-5; the D is unclear. CDR1 and CDR2 (germline): SEHNR, FQNEAQ (reference sequence). V was pared by 0 bases and J by 0 bases, with 8 bases between. The CDR3 totals 15 residues. The CDR3 nucleotides are TGTGCCAGCAGCTTAGCGGGCGCAGACCAAGAGACCCAGTACTTC. It yields the protein CASSLAGADQETQYF.

This rearrangement joins TRBV5-1 to TRBJ1-1, with 7 bases lining up with TRBD1. The germline V gene encodes CDR1 SGHRS and CDR2 YFSETQ. This CDR3 has 14 amino acids. V shed 0 bases, J shed 3 bases, and the junction held 2 bases outside the gene matches. The CDR3 protein is CASSLGRGDTEAFF. The CDR3 DNA is TGCGCCAGCAGCTTGGGCAGGGGGGACACTGAAGCTTTCTTT.

This clone came up a few times. The chain uses TRBV28 and TRBJ2-7, with a tentative D call TRBD2 (6 bases). CDR3 size: 15 residues. Germline-derived CDR1 and CDR2 are MDHEN and SYDVKM. V gave up 6 bases and J gave up 0 bases, with 15 bases separating them. CDR3 protein: CASSLGGQASYEQYF. CDR3 bases: TGTGCCAGCAGCCTCGGAGGGCAGGCCTCCTACGAGCAGTACTTC.